The subject of this entry is one TCR beta chain. This sample was included in a study of blood T cell repertoires in COVID-19. At the level of the study: The United States, Italy and Spain supplied acute and convalescent COVID-19 samples. Sample material is recorded as cDNA or gDNA derived from T cells, B-cell-depleted T cells, or PBMCs.

In the study's own analysis: Amplifying reference gene primers gave estimates of nucleated cell counts. Only in-frame clones appear in the TCRdb table, and some are missing; sequencing was by immunoSEQ multiplex PCR. V and J calls and clone size are given by that table; D and trimming were obtained from the DNA. The profile shows approximately 300,000 clones, just under 90% of them singletons. Patients in Seattle were enrolled during active infection, then followed longitudinally. Germline CDR1 is MNHEY and CDR2 is SVGAGI. The CDR3 has 14 residues. The V and J ends lost 6 bases and 5 bases respectively, with 14 bases between them.

The sequenced material came from peripheral blood. The TCR originated in a woman in her forties or fifties with COVID-19, enrolled during active disease. The chain uses TRBV6-5 and TRBJ1-5, with D unresolved. The CDR3 here is CASSQPGGDQPQHF. The DNA of the CDR3 is TGTGCCAGCAGCCAACCGGGAGGTGATCAGCCCCAGCATTTT.